The following is a T cell receptor beta chain sequence with its context. Only in-frame clones appear in the TCRdb table, and some are missing; sequencing was by immunoSEQ multiplex PCR. The sample shows 600,000 to 700,000 clones, about three quarters of them seen only once. The entry originates in a study of shared clonotypes between healthy human individuals. Per the germline V gene, CDR1 is SGHRS and CDR2 is YFSETQ. CDR3 length equals 16 residues. V lost 5 bases, J lost 5 bases, and 19 bases lay in between. Input material: memory CD4+ T cells sorted from blood. As for subset: CD45RA-negative fraction. The gene calls are TRBV5-1 and TRBJ2-2; D gene unclear. The clonotype originates from a woman aged 25 to 39 in good health. CDR3 nucleotides: TGCGCCAGCAGTCCAAGCCTGGCCCTTGCGACCGGGGAGCTGTTTTTT. It yields the protein CASSPSLALATGELFF.